The present T cell receptor beta chain was sequenced within a study of TIL therapy for anti-PD-1-resistant metastatic lung cancer. The libraries were made with immunoSEQ v3. Some clones are missing from TCRdb's copy, which holds only in-frame ones; the method was immunoSEQ multiplex PCR. The repertoire consists of fewer than 65,000 clones, with approximately 80% occurring once and the leading ten covering less than 3.5%. V gave up 8 bases and J gave up 0 bases, with 10 bases separating them. The CDR3 sequence is 13 residues long. The germline V gene encodes CDR1 SEHNR and CDR2 FQNEAQ (reference sequence). Time point specified: pre-treatment sample, taken before nivolumab and TIL therapy.

The chain has TRBV7-9 and TRBJ1-1; no reliable D call. The material sequenced was blood, taken at baseline. The sequence was collected from a person aged 25 to 85 with non-small cell lung cancer. The CDR3 protein is CASGATMNTEAFF. The CDR3 DNA follows: TGTGCCAGCGGAGCCACCATGAACACTGAAGCTTTCTTT.